Given below is one T cell receptor (beta chain) in context. Its matching antigen is unknown. The data were obtained in a study of graft-versus-host responses after intestinal transplantation. Study background: Recipients across the board were started on anti-thymocyte globulin induction, then kept on tacrolimus and steroids for about 3 years.

TCRdb's copy holds only in-frame clones and misses some; the assay was immunoSEQ multiplex PCR. The sample shows about 20,000 clones, approximately 89% of them seen only once. General study findings and limits: GvH clones detected in recipient marrow included some appearing first in ileum or blood.

The CDR3 has 12 amino acids. Trimming left V 8 bases short and J 0 bases short, with 10 bases between. The germline CDR1 and CDR2 sequences are GTSNPN and SVGIG (reference sequence). The genes are TRBV30 and TRBJ1-1, with a possible D match to TRBD1 (6 bases). The sequenced sample was PBMCs, obtained just over 230 days after intestinal transplant. This TCR derives from a human patient who received an intestinal transplant, so some T cells may come from the graft donor. The CDR3 sequence: CAGGDMNTEAFF. The DNA of the CDR3 is TGTGCCGGAGGGGACATGAACACTGAAGCTTTCTTT.